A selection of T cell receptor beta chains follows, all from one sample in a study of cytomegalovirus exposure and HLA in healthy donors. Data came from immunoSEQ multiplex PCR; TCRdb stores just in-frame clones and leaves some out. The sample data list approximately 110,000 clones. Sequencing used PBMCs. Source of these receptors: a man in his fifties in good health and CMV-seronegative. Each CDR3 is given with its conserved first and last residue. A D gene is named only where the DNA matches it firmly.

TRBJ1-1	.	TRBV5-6	CASSLRTTRGTEAFF	TGTGCCAGCAGCTTGAGGACGACCCGGGGCACTGAAGCTTTCTTT
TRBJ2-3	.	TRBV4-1	CASSQEIHFGDTQYF	TGCGCCAGCAGCCAAGAAATTCACTTCGGGGATACGCAGTATTTT
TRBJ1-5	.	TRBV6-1	CASSDYRVRNQPQHF	TGTGCCAGCAGTGACTACAGGGTTCGCAATCAGCCCCAGCATTTT
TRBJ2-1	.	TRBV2	CASSGSEQFF	TGTGCCAGTAGCGGTAGTGAGCAGTTCTTC
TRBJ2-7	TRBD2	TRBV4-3	CASSQLLAEPYEQYF	TGCGCCAGCAGCCAATTACTAGCGGAACCCTACGAGCAGTACTTC
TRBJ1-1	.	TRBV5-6	CASSSPSGSNTEAFF	TGTGCCAGCAGCTCCCCATCGGGGTCGAACACTGAAGCTTTCTTT
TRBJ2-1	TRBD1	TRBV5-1	CASSETTGTGDRNEQFF	TGCGCCAGCAGCGAGACTACCGGGACAGGGGATCGGAATGAGCAGTTCTTC
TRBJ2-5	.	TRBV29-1	CSVGRRGGETQYF	TGCAGCGTTGGTCGGAGGGGTGGGGAGACCCAGTACTTC
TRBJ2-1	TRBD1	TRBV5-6	CASSRQGITYNEQFF	TGTGCCAGCAGCAGACAGGGTATCACCTACAATGAGCAGTTCTTC
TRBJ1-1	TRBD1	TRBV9	CASSVTGGTEAFF	TGTGCCAGCAGCGTAACAGGGGGCACTGAAGCTTTCTTT
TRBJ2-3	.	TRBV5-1	CASRPRADRDTQYF	TGCGCCAGCCGGCCGAGGGCAGATCGTGATACGCAGTATTTT
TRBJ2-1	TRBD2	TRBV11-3	CASSLTSGSPEQFF	TGTGCCAGCAGCTTGACTAGCGGGAGCCCTGAGCAGTTCTTC
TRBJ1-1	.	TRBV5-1	CASSLASGEAEAFF	TGCGCCAGCAGCTTGGCCTCGGGGGAAGCTGAAGCTTTCTTT
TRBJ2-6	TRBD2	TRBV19	CASSPAGLAVPRGANVLTF	TGTGCCAGTAGTCCGGCTGGGCTAGCGGTTCCGAGGGGGGCCAACGTCCTGACTTTC
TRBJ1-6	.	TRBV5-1	CASSRDNSPLHF	TGCGCCAGCAGCCGAGATAATTCACCCCTCCACTTT
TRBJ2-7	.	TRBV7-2	CASSPDTSYEQYF	TGTGCCAGCAGCCCTGACACCTCCTACGAGCAGTACTTC
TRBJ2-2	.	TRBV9	CASSARVNTGELFF	TGTGCCAGCAGCGCCCGGGTGAACACCGGGGAGCTGTTTTTT
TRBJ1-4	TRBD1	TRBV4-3	CASSHLTGTGNEKLFF	TGCGCCAGCAGCCATCTAACCGGGACAGGGAATGAAAAACTGTTTTTT
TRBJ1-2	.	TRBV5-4	CASTMKQGEGRGYTF	TGTGCCAGCACCATGAAACAGGGCGAGGGACGTGGCTACACCTTC
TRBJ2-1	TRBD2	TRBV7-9	CATATSGGPPNEQFF	TGTGCCACTGCGACTAGCGGGGGACCCCCCAATGAGCAGTTCTTC
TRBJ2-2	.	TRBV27	CASSLSSGGGTGELFF	TGTGCCAGCAGTTTATCGTCGGGGGGCGGCACCGGGGAGCTGTTTTTT
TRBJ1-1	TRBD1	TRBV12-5	CASGDREMNTEAFF	TGTGCTAGTGGGGACAGGGAAATGAACACTGAAGCTTTCTTT
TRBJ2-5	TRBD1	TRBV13	CASSPGGETQYF	TGTGCCAGCAGCCCAGGGGGAGAGACCCAGTACTTC
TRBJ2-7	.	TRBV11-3	CASSLGSYEQYF	TGTGCCAGCAGCTTGGGGAGCTACGAGCAGTACTTC
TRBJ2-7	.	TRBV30	CAWSSTGYEQYF	TGTGCCTGGAGTTCTACAGGGTACGAGCAGTACTTC
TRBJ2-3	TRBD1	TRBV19	CASSIPGQESTDTQYF	TGTGCCAGTAGTATACCGGGACAGGAGAGCACAGATACGCAGTATTTT
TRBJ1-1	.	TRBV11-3	CASSHDTTSKAFF	TGTGCCAGCAGCCATGACACCACAAGCAAAGCTTTCTTT
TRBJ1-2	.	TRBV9	CASTPGEFNYGYTF	TGTGCCAGCACACCGGGGGAGTTCAACTATGGCTACACCTTC
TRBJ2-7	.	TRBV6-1	CASSEGGSYEQYF	TGTGCCAGCAGTGAGGGGGGTTCCTACGAGCAGTACTTC
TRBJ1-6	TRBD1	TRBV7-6	CASTPVGQGKAPYNSPLHF	TGTGCCAGCACCCCGGTGGGACAGGGGAAGGCCCCCTATAATTCACCCCTCCACTTT
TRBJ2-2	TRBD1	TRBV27	CASSLTHTGGHTYGNTGELFF	TGTGCCAGCAGTCTAACCCATACAGGGGGCCATACTTACGGGAACACCGGGGAGCTGTTTTTT
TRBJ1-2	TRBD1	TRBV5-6	CASSKEDRGGYTF	TGTGCCAGCAGCAAAGAGGACAGGGGAGGCTACACCTTC